The 26 T cell receptor beta chains listed next were all sequenced from one sample in a study of cytomegalovirus exposure and HLA in healthy donors. With 60 Vbeta and 13 Jbeta primers, the PCR was carried out. This table comes from immunoSEQ multiplex PCR, and its TCRdb copy is limited to in-frame clones, with some not included. The sample holds about 240,000 clones, about 86% seen once. The source material was PBMCs. Receptors originate from a woman aged 55-70 years in good health and CMV-seropositive.

Turning to this clone: A junction end diverges from the germline sequence, so it may reflect a read error. The rearrangement links TRBV28 to TRBJ2-7; D call uncertain. Germline V CDR1 and CDR2: MDHEN, SYDVKM. This CDR3 contains 14 residues. The CDR3 DNA follows: TGTGCCAGCAGTTTTGACACCAGCTCCTACGGGCAGTACTTC. It specifies CASSFDTSSYGQYF. The variable domain in full, completed from reference TRBV28 and TRBJ2-7, reads DVKVTQSSRYLVKRTGEKVFLECVQDMDHENMFWYRQDPGLGLRLIYFSYDVKMKEKGDIPEGYSVSREKKERFSLILESASTNQTSMYLCASSFDTSSYGQYFGPGTRLTVT.

Comments on this clone: The sample holds other DNA sequences that translate to the same CDR3. The rearrangement uses TRBV6-1 and TRBJ1-1; D may be TRBD1 (6 bases). V was pared by 4 bases and J by 1 base, with 10 bases between. Looked up from germline, CDR1 is MNHNS and CDR2 is SASEGT. This CDR3 has 14 amino acids. The CDR3 loop is CASSGRTENTEAFF. CDR3 bases: TGTGCCAGCAGTGGTAGGACAGAGAACACTGAAGCTTTCTTT.

This chain links TRBV5-1 with TRBJ2-3, with 7 bases fitting TRBD1. The CDR3 contains 15 residues. J lost 6 bases, V lost 2 bases, and 9 bases had no gene match. Germline CDR1 reads SGHRS; CDR2 reads YFSETQ. The CDR3 reads CASSLQGPVVDTQYF. CDR3 DNA sequence: TGCGCCAGCAGCTTACAGGGGCCCGTAGTGGATACGCAGTATTTT.

The chain has TRBV27 and TRBJ1-1; TRBD1 matches at 9 bases. Looked up from germline, CDR1 is MNHEY and CDR2 is SMNVEV (reference sequence). The CDR3 totals 14 residues. V dropped 3 bases and J dropped 5; count of bases not matched to a gene: 4. The CDR3 protein is CASSFLDRGTEAFF. Written as DNA, the CDR3 is TGTGCCAGCAGTTTTTTGGACAGGGGAACTGAAGCTTTCTTT.

The rearrangement links TRBV29-1 to TRBJ2-1, with 7 bases that match TRBD2. Trimming took 5 bases from V and 8 from J; bases not matched to a gene: 9. Germline V gene sequence: CDR1 SQVTM, CDR2 ANQGSEA. The CDR3 sequence is 13 residues long. The chain's CDR3 is CSVRGLAVDEQFF. Written as DNA, the CDR3 is TGCAGCGTTCGAGGGCTAGCGGTTGATGAGCAGTTCTTC.

This chain uses TRBV12-5 with TRBJ1-2; TRBD1 might be the D (5 bases). From germline, CDR1 is LGHNT and CDR2 FRNRAP. This CDR3 has 12 residues. The ends were cut back, 8 bases at V and 14 bases at J, with 21 bases in the middle. For the CDR3, the DNA is TGTGCTAGTATGATCGCACAGGCGGCTGGGACCTTC. Amino acids: CASMIAQAAGTF.

The table lists this clone with a count of one. The rearrangement uses TRBV5-4 and TRBJ1-3, with 8 bases lining up with TRBD1. V dropped 0 bases and J dropped 8; count of bases not matched to a gene: 7. The germline CDR1 and CDR2 sequences are SGHNT and YYREEE (reference sequence). The CDR3 totals 15 residues. The CDR3 protein is CASSLDRGTLDTIYF. Here the CDR3 DNA reads TGTGCCAGCAGCTTGGACAGGGGGACGTTAGACACCATATATTTT.

The chain is built from TRBV19 and TRBJ1-5; D gene ambiguous. V was cut by 6 bases and J by 1 base, with 10 bases left in between. The CDR3 has 14 residues. The germline CDR1 and CDR2 sequences are LNHDA and SQIVND (reference sequence). The CDR3 sequence is CASSFTGSNQPQHF. As DNA, the CDR3 is TGTGCCAGTAGCTTTACCGGGAGCAATCAGCCCCAGCATTTT. The entire variable domain, with the rest obtained from reference TRBV19 and TRBJ1-5, is as follows: DGGITQSPKYLFRKEGQNVTLSCEQNLNHDAMYWYRQDPGQGLRLIYYSQIVNDFQKGDIAEGYSVSREKKESFPLTVTSAQKNPTAFYLCASSFTGSNQPQHFGDGTRLSIL.

This chain links TRBV13 with TRBJ2-5, with TRBD2 matching over 7 bases. The germline CDR1 and CDR2 sequences are PRHDT and FYEKMQ (reference sequence). CDR3 length equals 18 residues. After removal of 4 bases from V and 4 bases from J, the junction contained 18 bases not matched to a gene. Here the CDR3 DNA reads TGTGCCAGCAGCTCAGGACTAGTAGGGTTCGGGATGGGAGAGACCCAGTACTTC. This sequence encodes CASSSGLVGFGMGETQYF.

The chain uses TRBV5-1 and TRBJ2-1; 10 bases are a match to TRBD1. CDR1 SGHRS and CDR2 YFSETQ come from the germline V gene. The length of the CDR3 is 15 residues. The V gene end was trimmed by 4 bases and the J gene end by 5 bases; junction bases not matched to a gene: 6. The CDR3 here is CASSPGQGKDNEQFF. CDR3 coding DNA: TGCGCCAGCAGCCCGGGACAGGGGAAGGACAATGAGCAGTTCTTC.

The V and J genes are TRBV27 and TRBJ2-7; maybe TRBD1 (5 bases). Between the trimmed V and J ends, which lost 4 bases and 3 bases, there was a span of 16 bases. This CDR3 is 15 amino acids long. CDR1 and CDR2 from the germline V gene are MNHEY and SMNVEV (reference sequence). The CDR3 is CASSSYRQYLYEQYF. For the CDR3, the DNA is TGTGCCAGCAGTTCCTACCGACAGTACCTCTACGAGCAGTACTTC.

The chain carries TRBV19 and TRBJ2-2; TRBD1 matches 7 bases. J was trimmed by 0 bases and V by 9 bases; bases with no gene match: 4. The CDR3 spans 14 residues. Germline-derived CDR1 and CDR2 are LNHDA and SQIVND (reference sequence). CDR3 DNA sequence: TGTGCCAGCTATGACAGGGCGAACACCGGGGAGCTGTTTTTT. Translated: CASYDRANTGELFF. Based on the CDR3 plus reference TRBV19 and TRBJ2-2, the full variable domain is DGGITQSPKYLFRKEGQNVTLSCEQNLNHDAMYWYRQDPGQGLRLIYYSQIVNDFQKGDIAEGYSVSREKKESFPLTVTSAQKNPTAFYLCASYDRANTGELFFGEGSRLTVL.

The rearrangement links TRBV18 to TRBJ2-7; 7 nucleotides align to TRBD1. Germline V lookup: CDR1 KGHSH, CDR2 LQKENI. CDR3 length: 15 residues. V lost 0 bases and J lost 4; bases outside the gene matches: 6. CDR3: CASSPPSDRVYEQYF. The CDR3 DNA is TGTGCCAGCTCACCACCGAGCGACAGGGTATACGAGCAGTACTTC.

This chain links TRBV27 with TRBJ2-3; 7 nucleotides align to TRBD1. Germline V gene data show CDR1 as MNHEY and CDR2 as SMNVEV (reference sequence). The CDR3 loop spans 13 amino acids. The V and J ends lost 5 bases and 4 bases, in that order; junction bases with no gene match: 3. The CDR3 DNA reads as TGTGCCAGCAGTGACAGGGTGGCAGATACGCAGTATTTT. This gives the protein CASSDRVADTQYF.

The gene calls are TRBV7-3 and TRBJ1-2; TRBD1 agrees at 7 bases. With 5 bases clipped from V and 4 bases from J, the junction kept 16 bases outside the gene matches. Germline V CDR1 and CDR2: SGHTA, FQGTGA. This CDR3 is built from 17 residues. The CDR3 nucleotides are TGTGCCAGCAGCCCCGGACAGGACAGCAACTTGATCTATGGCTACACCTTC. Translating it yields CASSPGQDSNLIYGYTF.

The gene calls are TRBV7-2 and TRBJ1-3; D is unresolved. Trimming shortened V by 1 base and J by 3 bases, and 10 bases separated the two germline ends. Germline V lookup: CDR1 SGHTA, CDR2 FQGNSA. The CDR3 loop spans 15 amino acids. The CDR3 region is CASSLVRGYGNTIYF. CDR3 in DNA: TGTGCCAGCAGCTTAGTCCGGGGTTATGGAAACACCATATATTTT.

This chain joins TRBV18 and TRBJ2-7, with D perhaps TRBD2 (7 bases). Trimming cost V 6 bases and J 3 bases, with 24 bases left between them. The CDR3 has 17 residues. The V gene's germline CDR1 is KGHSH and CDR2 LQKENI. CDR3: CASSSPTKGGTYYEQYF. Written as DNA, the CDR3 is TGTGCCAGCTCGTCCCCGACTAAGGGGGGGACTTACTACGAGCAGTACTTC.

The chain combines TRBV4-2 with TRBJ1-5; D perhaps matches TRBD1 (5 bases). This CDR3 is 14 amino acids long. Per the germline V gene, CDR1 is LGHNA and CDR2 is YNFKEQ. The ends were cut back, 0 bases at V and 9 bases at J, with 12 bases in the middle. CDR3 coding DNA: TGTGCCAGCAGCCAAGAAGGTGCCCAGGGGCCCCAGCATTTT. It is translated as CASSQEGAQGPQHF.

J is TRBJ1-5 and V is TRBV2; D unclear. V shed 7 bases and J shed 0 bases, with 10 bases lying between them. The CDR3 length is 14 residues. CDR1 and CDR2 (germline): SNHLY, FYNNEI. CDR3 residues: CASTLSYSNQPQHF. In DNA form, the CDR3 reads TGTGCCAGCACCCTAAGTTATAGCAATCAGCCCCAGCATTTT.

The genes are TRBV28 and TRBJ2-2; 7 bases fit TRBD1. V lost 5 bases and J lost 5; bases outside the gene matches: 8. The germline V gene encodes CDR1 MDHEN and CDR2 SYDVKM. The CDR3 loop spans 15 amino acids. The chain's CDR3 is CASSPGQLSTGELFF. The CDR3, as DNA: TGTGCCAGCAGTCCGGGACAGCTCAGTACCGGGGAGCTGTTTTTT.

The chain is built from TRBV9 and TRBJ2-1; no clear D. V was cut by 0 bases and J by 6 bases, with 7 bases left in between. Germline CDR1 is SGDLS and CDR2 is YYNGEE. The length of the CDR3 is 13 residues. CDR3 sequence (DNA): TGTGCCAGCAGCGTAGAAGCGAGCAATGAGCAGTTCTTC. Protein product: CASSVEASNEQFF.

This chain connects TRBV4-1 to TRBJ1-3, with D perhaps TRBD1 (6 bases). This CDR3 is 15 amino acids long. Per the germline V gene, CDR1 is MGHRA and CDR2 is YSYEKL. Trimming pared 3 bases from V and 3 bases from J, leaving 12 bases between. The CDR3, as DNA: TGCGCCAGCAGCCAGACACAGGGCCGTGGAAACACCATATATTTT. It specifies CASSQTQGRGNTIYF.

The gene calls are TRBV7-2 and TRBJ2-5; D is ambiguous. Germline V CDR1 and CDR2: SGHTA, FQGNSA. With 2 bases removed from V and 5 bases from J, the gap between germline ends came to 9 bases. CDR3 size: 13 residues. CDR3 sequence: CASSLWVRETQYF. CDR3 DNA: TGTGCCAGCAGCTTATGGGTCAGGGAGACCCAGTACTTC.

The V and J genes are TRBV6-5 and TRBJ2-7; D remains unclear. The CDR3 totals 11 residues. Deletions cut 5 bases from V and 7 bases from J, with 9 bases between. Germline V gene data show CDR1 as MNHEY and CDR2 as SVGAGI. CDR3 loop: CASSTAQEQYF. The CDR3 bases are TGTGCCAGCAGTACAGCCCAGGAGCAGTACTTC.

The J gene is TRBJ1-2, the V gene TRBV25-1; 10 nucleotides agree with TRBD1. The CDR3 runs to 16 residues. The ends lost 1 base at V and 4 bases at J; junction bases unmatched: 6. The germline gives CDR1 MGHDK, CDR2 SYGVNS. The CDR3 here is CASSELGTGAGYGYTF. The DNA of the CDR3 is TGTGCCAGCAGTGAATTGGGGACAGGGGCCGGCTATGGCTACACCTTC.

Remarks on this clone: Other DNA sequences of this sample code for an identical CDR3. This rearrangement joins TRBV5-1 to TRBJ2-2; 7 bases map to TRBD2. The CDR3 loop spans 13 amino acids. CDR1 and CDR2 from the germline V gene are SGHRS and YFSETQ. The V gene end was trimmed by 4 bases and the J gene end by 3 bases; junction bases not matched to a gene: 0. CDR3 amino acids: CASSSGDTGELFF. The CDR3 coding sequence is TGCGCCAGCAGCAGCGGGGACACCGGGGAGCTGTTTTTT.